This TCR beta chain is from a study of blood T cell repertoires in COVID-19. Study-level information: From the United States, Italy and Spain came samples of acute and convalescent COVID-19. PBMCs, B-cell-depleted T cells, or T cells were the source of the cDNA or gDNA that made up the material.

Clones were sequenced by immunoSEQ multiplex PCR, and TCRdb holds only the in-frame ones, with some missing. The repertoire holds under 250,000 clones, with less than 85% as singletons. With 4 bases clipped from V and 5 bases from J, the junction kept 5 bases outside the gene matches. The CDR3 extends over 13 amino acids. Germline CDR1 LGHDT, CDR2 YNNKEL (reference sequence). The sequence derives from a woman in her 70s with active or convalescent COVID-19. Sample: peripheral blood. The chain recombines TRBV3-1 (or the pseudogene TRBV3-2) with TRBJ2-7, with 7 bases fitting TRBD2. The CDR3 DNA follows: TGTGCCAGCAGCCTCGTGGGGGGGGACGAGCAGTACTTC. It codes for CASSLVGGDEQYF.